Sequencing of this TCR beta chain was carried out in a study of blood T cell repertoires in COVID-19. Looking at the study overall: COVID-19 samples from acute and convalescent phases originated in the United States, Italy and Spain.

Followed longitudinally, the Seattle patients had been enrolled during active infection. CDR3 length: 12 residues. Authors' processing steps: Estimation of nucleated cell counts relied on the amplification of reference gene primers. Data came from immunoSEQ multiplex PCR; TCRdb stores just in-frame clones and leaves some out. The V and J calls and clone size were taken over from that table, and D and trimming were inferred from the DNA. In the table there are about 280,000 clones, approximately 86% of which are singletons. The sequence was obtained from a woman aged 70-85 years with COVID-19, enrolled during active disease. Sample: peripheral blood. The chain combines TRBV21-1 with TRBJ2-1; the table's D call, TRBD2, has no DNA check behind it. TRBV21-1 is recorded as a pseudogene. CDR3 coding DNA: TGTGCCAGCATCCGGACTAGCAGTGAGCAGTTCTTC. It is translated as CASIRTSSEQFF.